The sequence of this T cell receptor (beta chain) was determined in a study of identical twins. Whole-study findings and limits: A lower insertion count was a feature of abundant cord blood beta clonotypes, with no such feature in memory repertoires. Zero-insertion findings could be partly confounded by invariant cells (MAIT and iNKT cells).

Template switching supplied a universal primer site; unique molecular identifiers were carried on the cDNA. TCRdb passed the 5' RACE reads through MiXCR, listing each CDR3 protein once. The table includes about 550,000 distinct CDR3 sequences, about a fifth detected once. This clonotype was detected only a few times. Its specificity is not known. Trimming removed 5 bases from V and 2 bases from J, with 18 bases in between. Per germline, CDR1 SGHTA and CDR2 FQGNSA. CDR3 size: 16 residues. This same sample was also taken into another study, of yellow fever vaccine responses in identical twins. As that report states: The authors reported partly convergent, partly personalized vaccine responses in identical twins.

Sequencing input: CD4+ T cells sorted from blood. The V gene is TRBV7-2, the J gene TRBJ2-5, with D tentatively TRBD1 or TRBD2 (7 bases each). The TCR originated in a woman under 30 in good health. CDR3 nucleotides: TGTGCCAGCAGCACAACGACAGGGAGGGGACAAGAGACCCAGTACTTC. Translation: CASSTTTGRGQETQYF.